This record covers a single T cell receptor beta chain. The CDR3 contains 15 residues. Germline CDR1 reads SGHRS; CDR2 reads YFSETQ. J lost 4 bases, V lost 4 bases, and 9 bases had no gene match. This sample is part of a study of blood T cell repertoires in COVID-19. The wider study: The study drew acute and convalescent COVID-19 samples from the United States, Italy and Spain. From T cells, B-cell-depleted T cells, or PBMCs came the material, which was cDNA or gDNA.

Authors' processing steps: Researchers report that nucleated cell counts were estimated from reference gene primer amplification. Method: immunoSEQ multiplex PCR; TCRdb's copy keeps in-frame clones and lacks some. V, J and clone size reflect that table, while D and trimming were determined from the DNA. The sample lists approximately 40,000 clones; about 88% were seen once. The sequencing input was peripheral blood. The J gene is TRBJ2-7, the V gene TRBV5-1; 9 bases fit TRBD1. This clonotype was obtained from a human donor in a cohort sampled during active COVID-19. CDR3 loop: CASSTWTGVGYEQYF. CDR3 nucleotides: TGCGCCAGCAGCACCTGGACAGGGGTAGGGTACGAGCAGTACTTC.